This T cell receptor (beta chain) emerged from a study of blood T cell repertoires in COVID-19. Overall study: The analysed material was cDNA or gDNA that came from T cells, B-cell-depleted T cells, or PBMCs.

The CDR3 covers 14 residues. Germline V gene sequence: CDR1 LNHDA, CDR2 SQIVND (reference sequence). Trimming shortened V by 2 bases and J by 1 base, and 8 bases separated the two germline ends. Original data processing: Reference gene primer amplification gave estimated nucleated cell counts. TCRdb's table, derived via immunoSEQ multiplex PCR, lists solely in-frame clones and lacks some. That table furnishes V, J and clone size, whereas the DNA furnished D and trimming. In the table there are approximately 230,000 clones, less than 85% of which are singletons. The specimen was peripheral blood. This clonotype originated in a woman of 80 years or more with active or convalescent COVID-19. The chain uses TRBV19 and TRBJ1-1; D remains unclear. CDR3 in DNA: TGTGCCAGTAGTATATTTGCGGGGAACACTGAAGCTTTCTTT. Translating gives CASSIFAGNTEAFF.